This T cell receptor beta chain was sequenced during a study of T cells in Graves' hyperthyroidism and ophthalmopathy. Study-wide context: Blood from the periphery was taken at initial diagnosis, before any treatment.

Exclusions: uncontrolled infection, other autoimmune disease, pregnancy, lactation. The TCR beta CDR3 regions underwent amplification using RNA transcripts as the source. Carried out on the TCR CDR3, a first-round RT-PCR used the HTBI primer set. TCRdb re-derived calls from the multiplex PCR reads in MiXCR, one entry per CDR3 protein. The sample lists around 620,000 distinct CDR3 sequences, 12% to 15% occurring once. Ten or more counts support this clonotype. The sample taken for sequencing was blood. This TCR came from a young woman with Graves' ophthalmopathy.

Written as DNA, the CDR3 is TGTGCCACCAGTGAGAGACAGGGGGCGAGGACTGAAGCTTTCTTT. Translation gives CATSERQGARTEAFF. The rearrangement uses TRBV24-1 and TRBJ1-1, with 10 bases fitting TRBD1. The CDR3 runs to 15 residues. Germline assignment: CDR1 KGHDR and CDR2 SFDVKD. V shed 4 bases, J shed 5 bases, and the junction held 6 bases outside the gene matches.